This TCR beta chain was observed in a study of cytomegalovirus exposure and HLA in healthy donors. Comments on this clone: Its antigen remains unknown.

Trimming stripped 5 bases from V and 0 bases from J, with 17 bases between. This CDR3 contains 17 residues. Germline CDR1 reads SQVTM; CDR2 reads ANQGSEA. Sequencing was performed with immunoSEQ multiplex PCR; in TCRdb, only in-frame clones are kept and a portion is missing. The sample lists about 120,000 clones, 89% occurring once. Study-level results: The tendency of first-cohort TCR clusters to co-occur in the 90 to 150 validation repertoires was the finding of a later analysis. Many donors carried some public TCRs, although rarity characterized most TCR sequences. The study designated 164 TCR beta chains cytomegalovirus-associated.

The gene calls are TRBV29-1 and TRBJ2-6, with unresolved D. The sample comprised PBMCs. The clonotype originates from a woman aged 18 to 35 in good health and CMV-seronegative. This CDR3 reads CSVSLQLINSGANVLTF. The CDR3 bases are TGCAGCGTTAGTCTACAGCTGATCAACTCTGGGGCCAACGTCCTGACTTTC.